This T cell receptor (beta chain) derives from a study of follicular helper T cells after annual influenza vaccination. Across the study: Blood was drawn on days 0, 7 and 28 after vaccination. Study results and caveats: Yearly vaccinations repeatedly recalled conserved clonotypes in ICOS+CD38+ cTfh. Productive TCRB sequences came from only roughly 10-23% of cells.

Comments on this clone: Its specificity is unknown.

The time point here: 2015-2016 season, 7 days after influenza vaccination. Sorted cTfh were non-naive CD4+CXCR5+PD-1+, either ICOS+CD38+ or ICOS-CD38-. Repertoires were generated with immunoSEQ multiplex PCR, while TCRdb's copy carries only in-frame clones and drops some. The sample comprises about 8,700 clones, around 86% of which are singletons, and over 4% rests with the top ten. The CDR3 spans 17 residues. Germline values: CDR1 SGDLS, CDR2 YYNGEE. V lost 0 bases to trimming and J lost 1 base; unmatched junction nucleotides: 4. The chain couples TRBV9 to TRBJ2-5; 12 nucleotides align to TRBD2. This clonotype originated in an adult who received the influenza vaccine. Sequencing used CXCR5+ CD38- circulating T follicular helper cells from blood, obtained 7 days after influenza vaccination. Subset in this sample: circulating Tfh, non-naive CD4+CXCR5+PD-1+ (ICOS+CD38+ or ICOS-CD38-). CDR3 loop: CASSVGGLAGFQETQYF. The CDR3 DNA reads TGTGCCAGCAGCGTAGGAGGACTAGCGGGGTTCCAAGAGACCCAGTACTTC.